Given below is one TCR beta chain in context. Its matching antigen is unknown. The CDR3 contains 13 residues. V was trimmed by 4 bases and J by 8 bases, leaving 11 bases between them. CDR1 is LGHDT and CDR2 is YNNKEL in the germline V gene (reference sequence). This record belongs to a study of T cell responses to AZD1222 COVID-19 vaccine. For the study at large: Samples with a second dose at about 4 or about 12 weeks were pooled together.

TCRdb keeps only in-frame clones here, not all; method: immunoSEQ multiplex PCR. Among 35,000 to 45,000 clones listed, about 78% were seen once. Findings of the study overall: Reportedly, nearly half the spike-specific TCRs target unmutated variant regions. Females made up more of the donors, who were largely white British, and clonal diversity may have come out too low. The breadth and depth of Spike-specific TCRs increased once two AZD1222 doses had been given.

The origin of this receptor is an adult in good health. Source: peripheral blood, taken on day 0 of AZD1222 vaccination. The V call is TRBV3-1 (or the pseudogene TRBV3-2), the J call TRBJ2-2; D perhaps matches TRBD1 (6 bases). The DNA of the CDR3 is TGTGCCAGCAGCCCACAGGGTCGAGGGGAGCTGTTTTTT. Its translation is CASSPQGRGELFF.